Sequencing of this TCR beta chain was carried out in a study of identical twins. The CDR3 covers 13 residues. With 0 bases removed from V and 2 bases from J, the gap between germline ends came to 5 bases. Germline V lookup: CDR1 WNHNN, CDR2 SYGVQD (reference sequence). Study-level points and caveats: Twin-shared out-of-frame alpha sequences were enriched for low generation probability.

cDNA carried unique molecular identifiers, and a universal primer site was added by template switching. TCRdb ran MiXCR on the 5' RACE reads and lists one entry per CDR3 protein. The sample contains roughly 250,000 distinct CDR3 sequences, over 12% of which appear only once. As to this clonotype: Its antigen is not identified.

The chain uses TRBV10-1 and TRBJ2-7; no clear D gene. This clonotype originated in a woman between 18 and 29 years old in good health. The sequencing input was memory (CD45RO+) T cells sorted from blood. CDR3 sequence reads: CASSESRTYEQYF. The CDR3 DNA sequence: TGCGCCAGCAGTGAGTCGCGGACCTACGAGCAGTACTTC.